One sample yielded the 2 T cell receptor beta chains listed below, sequenced in a study of blood T cell repertoires in COVID-19. Sequenced by immunoSEQ multiplex PCR; TCRdb stores in-frame clones only, minus some. This table has about 80,000 clones, around 82% appearing once. The sequenced sample consisted of peripheral blood. These receptors were taken from an elderly man with active or convalescent COVID-19.

This clone is a singleton in its sample. This chain links TRBV5-6 with TRBJ1-2, with 7 bases that match TRBD1. This CDR3 region has 15 residues. J gave up 2 bases and V 4 bases, and 8 bases lay outside the gene matches. Germline V gene lookup returns CDR1 SGHDT and CDR2 YYEEEE. CDR3 sequence reads: CASSPETGSNYGYTF. Written as DNA, the CDR3 is TGTGCCAGCAGCCCCGAGACAGGGTCAAACTATGGCTACACCTTC.

This clone has more than one count but fewer than ten. The chain combines TRBV9 with TRBJ2-4; 9 nucleotides align to TRBD2. V lost 4 bases and J lost 0; bases outside the gene matches: 2. The CDR3 runs to 15 residues. CDR1 and CDR2 from the germline V gene are SGDLS and YYNGEE. The CDR3 DNA reads TGTGCCAGCAGCCTTAGCGGGGGAGCCAAAAACATTCAGTACTTC. As protein: CASSLSGGAKNIQYF.